These 22 T cell receptor beta chains were all obtained from the same sample, sequenced in a study of CD8 T cells in Susac syndrome. With random hexamers, reverse transcription was performed on about 0.5 to 1 ug of RNA. Using its own MiXCR run on the immunoSEQ multiplex PCR reads, TCRdb lists one record per CDR3 protein. Here the sample spans about 250,000 distinct CDR3 sequences, just under 95% being singletons. Sequences were obtained from CD4+ T cells from PBMCs. The source is a human donor with multiple sclerosis.

The J gene is TRBJ2-3, the V gene TRBV7-2, with D unclear. Trimming stripped 4 bases from V and 2 bases from J, with 13 bases between. Germline CDR1 SGHTA, CDR2 FQGNSA. The length of the CDR3 is 15 residues. CDR3 DNA sequence: TGTGCCAGCAGCTCCCTCGGGCAGCCCACAGATACGCAGTATTTT. Protein: CASSSLGQPTDTQYF. Together with reference TRBV7-2 and TRBJ2-3, the CDR3 gives the full variable domain: GAGVSQSPSNKVTEKGKDVELRCDPISGHTALYWYRQSLGQGLEFLIYFQGNSAPDKSGLPSDRFSAERTGGSVSTLTIQRTQQEDSAVYLCASSSLGQPTDTQYFGPGTRLTVL.

The chain uses TRBV25-1 and TRBJ1-2; the D is unclear. CDR3 size: 14 residues. Germline CDR1 and CDR2: MGHDK and SYGVNS. V was trimmed by 1 base and J by 4 bases, leaving 10 bases between them. In nucleotides, the CDR3 is TGTGCCAGCAGTGAATTCCGGGCCATCTATGGCTACACCTTC. Translated, it gives CASSEFRAIYGYTF.

The rearrangement uses TRBV23-1 and TRBJ1-4, with D tentatively TRBD1 (5 bases). TRBV23-1 is noted as an ORF with a role that remains uncertain. V lost 5 bases and J 8 bases, leaving 18 bases between the germline ends. The CDR3 loop spans 15 amino acids. CDR3 coding DNA: TGCGCCAGCAGTTATAGGGCAGGGATCGGAGAAAAACTGTTTTTT. This gives the protein CASSYRAGIGEKLFF.

The rearrangement links TRBV20-1 to TRBJ2-1, with D maybe TRBD1 (5 bases). Per the germline V gene, CDR1 is DFQATT and CDR2 is SNEGSKA (reference sequence). The V end lost 0 bases, the J end lost 7 bases, and 10 bases lay between the germline ends. This CDR3 comprises 13 residues. CDR3: CSARDVDNNEQFF. The CDR3 DNA follows: TGCAGTGCTAGAGATGTGGACAATAATGAGCAGTTCTTC.

The genes are TRBV20-1 and TRBJ2-3, with 7 bases fitting TRBD2. This CDR3 region has 16 residues. Germline V gene lookup returns CDR1 DFQATT and CDR2 SNEGSKA (reference sequence). V was pared by 6 bases and J by 0 bases, with 12 bases of the junction left unmatched. CDR3 nucleotide sequence: TGCAGTGCCAAGGAGACTAGCTTAAAAAGCACAGATACGCAGTATTTT. This codes for CSAKETSLKSTDTQYF.

The genes are TRBV5-6 and TRBJ2-5, with TRBD1 identical over 9 bases. Per germline, CDR1 SGHDT and CDR2 YYEEEE. The junction had 7 bases not matched to a gene; V was cut back by 2 bases and J by 5 bases. There are 15 residues in the CDR3. The CDR3 DNA reads TGTGCCAGCAGCTTCGCTGGACAGGGGTCCGAGACCCAGTACTTC. This codes for CASSFAGQGSETQYF.

V usage is TRBV12-3 or TRBV12-4 and J usage is TRBJ2-6; D is possibly TRBD2 (5 bases). Trimming left V 5 bases short and J 0 bases short, with 8 bases between. CDR3 size: 15 residues. CDR3 protein: CASSPGSSGANVLTF. CDR3 in DNA: TGTGCCAGCAGTCCGGGGAGCTCTGGGGCCAACGTCCTGACTTTC.

The chain couples TRBV5-1 to TRBJ1-2; D gene unclear. This CDR3 contains 14 residues. V lost 0 bases and J lost 4, with 10 bases in between. The germline V gene has CDR1 SGHRS and CDR2 YFSETQ. The CDR3 nucleotides read TGCGCCAGCAGCTTGGACCCGTCCAGCTATGGCTACACCTTC. Residues: CASSLDPSSYGYTF.

Concerning this clonotype: One junction end does not reproduce the germline sequence, and a read error may be involved. The V and J genes are TRBV3-1 and TRBJ1-2; D is perhaps TRBD1 (5 bases). CDR1 is LGHDT and CDR2 is YNNKEL in the germline V gene (reference sequence). CDR3 length: 12 residues. The CDR3 region has the DNA TGTGCCAGCAGCCACTCCTGGCCACAGACAGTCTTC. Its translation: CASSHSWPQTVF.

The rearrangement links TRBV7-9 to TRBJ1-2, with D possibly matching TRBD1 (5 bases). The ends were cut back, 3 bases at V and 5 bases at J, with 19 bases in the middle. The CDR3 has 16 residues. Looked up from germline, CDR1 is SEHNR and CDR2 is FQNEAQ (reference sequence). The CDR3 protein is CASSFLEPGGLYGYTF. The CDR3 nucleotides read TGTGCCAGCAGCTTTCTGGAGCCGGGGGGGTTGTATGGCTACACCTTC.

This clonotype has only one observation. The rearrangement uses TRBV19 and TRBJ1-2; D is undetermined. The germline V gene has CDR1 LNHDA and CDR2 SQIVND (reference sequence). Between the trimmed V and J ends, which lost 7 bases and 3 bases, there was a span of 21 bases. There are 16 residues in the CDR3. CDR3 in DNA: TGTGCCAGTACCCCATCCTCCCGGGAGATGCACTATGGCTACACCTTC. This sequence encodes CASTPSSREMHYGYTF.

This rearrangement joins TRBV19 to TRBJ2-6, with D uncertain. Trimming removed 1 base at V and 3 bases at J, with 7 bases between. Germline CDR1 LNHDA, CDR2 SQIVND (reference sequence). This CDR3 is built from 15 residues. The CDR3 DNA reads as TGTGCCAGTAGTATAGGGGTCAGTGGGGCCAACGTCCTGACTTTC. Protein: CASSIGVSGANVLTF.

DNA for the CDR3: TGTGCCAGCAGCCCAGGGGGGGCAGGAGGGGAGACCCAGTACTTC. Its translation is CASSPGGAGGETQYF. The genes are TRBV5-4 and TRBJ2-5; D tentatively reads TRBD1 or TRBD2 (7 bases each). Germline V gene sequence: CDR1 SGHNT, CDR2 YYREEE (reference sequence). Trimming removed 4 bases at V and 5 bases at J, with 18 bases between. The length of the CDR3 is 15 residues.

The chain links TRBV27 to TRBJ2-7, with D perhaps TRBD2 (5 bases). The CDR3 length is 15 residues. The germline V gene has CDR1 MNHEY and CDR2 SMNVEV (reference sequence). Between the trimmed V and J ends, which lost 6 bases and 6 bases, there was a span of 21 bases. In DNA form, the CDR3 reads TGTGCCAGCAGGACGCGAGCTAGCTGGTCCGGCGAGCAGTACTTC. Residues: CASRTRASWSGEQYF.

The V and J genes are TRBV30 and TRBJ1-2, with 7 bases identical to TRBD1. Trimming at V came to 5 bases and at J to 3 bases, leaving 3 bases not matched to a gene. The CDR3 is 12 amino acids. Germline V gene sequence: CDR1 GTSNPN, CDR2 SVGIG (reference sequence). CDR3 DNA: TGTGCCTGGGAGACAGGGTACTATGGCTACACCTTC. It encodes CAWETGYYGYTF.

V and J are TRBV6-1 and TRBJ2-7; 7 bases are shared with TRBD2. Germline-derived CDR1 and CDR2 are MNHNS and SASEGT. The CDR3 totals 14 residues. Unmatched junction bases numbered 7, after V lost 2 bases and J lost 6 bases. The CDR3 loop reads CASSEWGGDGEQYV. The CDR3, as DNA: TGTGCCAGCAGTGAATGGGGGGGGGATGGCGAGCAGTACGTC.

The V gene is TRBV2, the J gene TRBJ1-2, with D possibly matching TRBD1 (5 bases). This CDR3 spans 15 amino acids. Germline V gives CDR1 SNHLY, CDR2 FYNNEI. Trimming took 0 bases from V and 4 from J, leaving 12 bases between them. The CDR3 spells CASSEALRGSYGYTF. The CDR3 region has the DNA TGTGCCAGCAGTGAAGCGCTTCGGGGCAGCTATGGCTACACCTTC. The whole variable domain, remainder taken from reference TRBV2 and TRBJ1-2, is EPEVTQTPSHQVTQMGQEVILRCVPISNHLYFYWYRQILGQKVEFLVSFYNNEISEKSEIFDDQFSVERPDGSNFTLKIRSTKLEDSAMYFCASSEALRGSYGYTFGSGTRLTVV.

V and J are TRBV5-6 and TRBJ2-6, with D possibly matching TRBD2 (5 bases). Germline values: CDR1 SGHDT, CDR2 YYEEEE. The CDR3 runs 18 residues. V shed 4 bases and J shed 1 base, with 18 bases lying between them. The CDR3 spells CASSRTGITGSGANVLTF. CDR3 sequence (DNA): TGTGCCAGCAGCCGGACGGGTATTACGGGATCTGGGGCCAACGTCCTGACTTTC.

The chain is built from TRBV5-5 and TRBJ1-6; D is unresolved. The V and J ends lost 2 bases and 5 bases respectively, with 11 bases between them. Germline assignment: CDR1 SGHKS and CDR2 YYEKEE (reference sequence). The CDR3 totals 15 residues. Here the CDR3 reads CASSFNAGNNSPLHF. In DNA form, the CDR3 reads TGTGCCAGCAGCTTTAATGCGGGGAATAATTCACCCCTCCACTTT.

The rearrangement joins TRBV6-2 or TRBV6-3 to TRBJ1-1, with D possibly TRBD1 on 5 matching bases. With 6 bases removed from V and 1 base from J, the gap between germline ends came to 12 bases. Germline CDR1 MNHEY, CDR2 SVGEGT. This CDR3 is 14 amino acids long. The CDR3 DNA reads TGTGCCAGCAGCAAGGCAGGGTCGAACACTGAAGCTTTCTTT. Its translation is CASSKAGSNTEAFF.

This chain uses TRBV30 with TRBJ1-1; 7 bases agree with TRBD1. V was pared by 7 bases and J by 5 bases, with 10 bases of the junction left unmatched. The CDR3 is 13 amino acids. Germline loops: CDR1 GTSNPN, CDR2 SVGIG (reference sequence). The CDR3 spells CALLYRGGTEAFF. The CDR3 DNA reads as TGTGCCTTACTCTACAGGGGAGGTACTGAAGCTTTCTTT.

This chain links TRBV6-1 with TRBJ1-2; D gene uncertain. Germline-derived CDR1 and CDR2 are MNHNS and SASEGT. V lost 2 bases to trimming and J lost 4 bases, with 11 bases between them. CDR3 length: 14 amino acids. CDR3 DNA: TGTGCCAGCAGTGAACCTGGGTATGTCTATGGCTACACCTTC. Translation: CASSEPGYVYGYTF.